These 24 T cell receptor beta chains were sequenced from one sample in a study of regulatory T cells. Primers: 52 TRBV forward and 13 TRBJ reverse. Sequencing was performed with immunoSEQ multiplex PCR; in TCRdb, only in-frame clones are kept and a portion is missing. The data show 30,000 to 40,000 clones, with around nine tenths seen just once and more than 2% held by the top ten. Their recognized antigens are unknown. Study results and limitations: In CD3G-deficient patients, conventional CD4+ T cells were enriched for hydrophobic CDR3 residues at positions 6 and 7.

The sample was conventional CD4+ T cells sorted from blood. The receptor set was obtained from a young adult with CD3G deficiency.

The chain combines TRBV7-2 with TRBJ1-1; D uncertain. V lost 3 bases, J lost 3 bases, and 8 bases lay in between. This CDR3 spans 13 amino acids. Germline V lookup: CDR1 SGHTA, CDR2 FQGNSA. This CDR3 is CASSFSGDTEAFF. The CDR3 nucleotides are TGTGCCAGCAGCTTTAGCGGAGACACTGAAGCTTTCTTT.

The V gene is TRBV12-2, the J gene TRBJ2-1; no DNA check was done on the table's D call, TRBD1. TRBV12-2 has pseudogene status. The CDR3 covers 19 residues. The CDR3 nucleotides are TGTGCAAGTCGGCCGCCGGGACAGGCCCTCCAAAGGTCGTACAATGAGCAGTTCTTC. It yields the protein CASRPPGQALQRSYNEQFF.

This chain uses TRBV6-1 with TRBJ2-7; D is uncertain. Trimming took off 6 bases at V and 6 bases at J, with 9 bases between the two ends. The CDR3 has 11 residues. CDR1 MNHNS and CDR2 SASEGT come from the germline V gene. The CDR3 nucleotides are TGTGCCAGCAGCAAGTCGCGCGAGCAGTACTTC. This encodes CASSKSREQYF.

The gene calls are TRBV5-1 and TRBJ2-1; D remains unclear. The CDR3 sequence is 13 residues long. Trimming removed 3 bases from V and 6 bases from J, with 10 bases in between. The germline V gene has CDR1 SGHRS and CDR2 YFSETQ. This CDR3 reads CASSYDGSNEQFF. DNA for the CDR3: TGCGCCAGCAGCTATGACGGGTCCAATGAGCAGTTCTTC.

CDR3 amino acids: CASSIGTGPGDTQYF. CDR3 DNA sequence: TGCGCCAGCAGCATCGGGACAGGACCCGGGGATACGCAGTATTTT. The V call is TRBV5-1, the J call TRBJ2-3; 8 bases line up with TRBD1. In germline, CDR1 is SGHRS, CDR2 YFSETQ. The length of the CDR3 is 15 residues. Trimming cost V 4 bases and J 6 bases; bases outside gene matches: 10.

The genes are TRBV6-6 and TRBJ1-5; no firm D call. Germline V gene lookup returns CDR1 MNHNY and CDR2 SVGAGI (reference sequence). The CDR3 covers 12 residues. V was cut by 3 bases and J by 5 bases, with 5 bases left in between. The CDR3 nucleotides are TGTGCCAGCAGTTATCCTGATCAGCCCCAGCATTTT. Amino acids: CASSYPDQPQHF.

V usage is TRBV6-1 and J usage is TRBJ2-2; 11 bases map to TRBD2. The CDR3 has 19 amino acids. V shed 4 bases, J shed 0 bases, and the junction held 10 bases outside the gene matches. Germline V CDR1 and CDR2: MNHNS, SASEGT. The CDR3 DNA sequence: TGTGCCAGCAGTGGCCCCGCTACTAGCGGGAGATCGAACACCGGGGAGCTGTTTTTT. It specifies CASSGPATSGRSNTGELFF.

The gene calls are TRBV5-1 and TRBJ1-1; D perhaps matches TRBD1 (5 bases). Germline CDR1 is SGHRS and CDR2 is YFSETQ. V lost 4 bases, J lost 1 base, and 14 bases lay in between. The CDR3 sequence is 15 residues long. CDR3 coding DNA: TGCGCCAGCAGCCTGACTGTAGGGGCGAACACTGAAGCTTTCTTT. It encodes CASSLTVGANTEAFF. The entire variable domain, with the rest obtained from reference TRBV5-1 and TRBJ1-1, is as follows: KAGVTQTPRYLIKTRGQQVTLSCSPISGHRSVSWYQQTPGQGLQFLFEYFSETQRNKGNFPGRFSGRQFSNSRSEMNVSTLELGDSALYLCASSLTVGANTEAFFGQGTRLTVV.

V and J are TRBV6-1 and TRBJ2-3; D could derive from TRBD1 or TRBD2 (6 bases each). CDR1 is MNHNS, CDR2 SASEGT, per germline. This CDR3 is built from 15 residues. The V end lost 4 bases, the J end lost 0 bases, and 11 bases lay between the germline ends. DNA of the CDR3: TGTGCCAGCAGTGTACGGGGGCTGAGCACAGATACGCAGTATTTT. Protein: CASSVRGLSTDTQYF.

The chain couples TRBV6-1 to TRBJ2-3, with D hard to call. Trimming cost V 3 bases and J 5 bases, with 6 bases left between them. CDR3 length: 12 residues. CDR1 is MNHNS, CDR2 SASEGT, per germline. The CDR3 sequence is CASSDPLDTQYF. CDR3 DNA: TGTGCCAGCAGTGATCCCCTAGATACGCAGTATTTT.

Here the CDR3 DNA reads TGTGCCAGCAGTTCGCACAAAAAATACGAGCAGTACTTC. It is translated as CASSSHKKYEQYF. The V and J genes are TRBV28 and TRBJ2-7, with D unresolved. With 4 bases removed from V and 4 bases from J, the gap between germline ends came to 11 bases. The length of the CDR3 is 13 residues. Per the germline V gene, CDR1 is MDHEN and CDR2 is SYDVKM.

The chain couples TRBV6-1 to TRBJ2-3; D not certain. Germline lookup yields CDR1 MNHNS and CDR2 SASEGT. The CDR3 is 14 amino acids. V was cut by 3 bases and J by 5 bases, with 12 bases left in between. As DNA, the CDR3 is TGTGCCAGCAGTGAGGTCTCGCGGCGAGATACGCAGTATTTT. Protein: CASSEVSRRDTQYF.

V usage is TRBV11-2 and J usage is TRBJ2-3; 9 nucleotides match TRBD1. J lost 4 bases, V lost 6 bases, and 5 bases had no gene match. The CDR3 runs 14 residues. CDR1 is SGHAT, CDR2 FQNNGV, per germline. This chain's CDR3 is CASRRDRAADTQYF. CDR3 sequence (DNA): TGTGCCAGCAGACGGGACAGGGCGGCAGATACGCAGTATTTT.

The chain links TRBV5-1 to TRBJ2-3; D gene unclear. Germline CDR1 reads SGHRS; CDR2 reads YFSETQ. Trimming took off 5 bases at V and 3 bases at J, with 19 bases between the two ends. The CDR3 totals 16 residues. The CDR3 loop is CASSSLGLTSTDTQYF. CDR3 DNA sequence: TGCGCCAGCAGTTCACTCGGTTTGACTTCGACAGATACGCAGTATTTT.

The chain carries TRBV6-1 and TRBJ1-2; D gene unclear. The germline V and J ends were trimmed by 4 bases and 2 bases, with 14 bases remaining between them. This CDR3 contains 15 residues. The V gene's germline CDR1 is MNHNS and CDR2 SASEGT. The CDR3 coding sequence is TGTGCCAGCAGTGCCACTTTCGGGTTCAACTATGGCTACACCTTC. It translates to CASSATFGFNYGYTF.

This clone was seen just once. The rearrangement links TRBV5-1 to TRBJ2-5; 8 bases line up with TRBD2. The CDR3 loop spans 15 amino acids. V was clipped by 4 bases and J by 4 bases; unmatched bases: 9. From germline, CDR1 is SGHRS and CDR2 YFSETQ. Here the CDR3 reads CASSPGTRAPETQYF. The CDR3, as DNA: TGCGCCAGCAGCCCCGGGACTAGAGCCCCAGAGACCCAGTACTTC. Looking up the rest from reference TRBV5-1 and TRBJ2-5 gives the full variable domain: KAGVTQTPRYLIKTRGQQVTLSCSPISGHRSVSWYQQTPGQGLQFLFEYFSETQRNKGNFPGRFSGRQFSNSRSEMNVSTLELGDSALYLCASSPGTRAPETQYFGPGTRLLVL.

This chain connects TRBV19 to TRBJ2-3, with D possibly being TRBD1 (6 bases). The V end was cut by 5 bases, the J end by 5 bases, with 14 bases between. The length of the CDR3 is 14 residues. The germline V gene has CDR1 LNHDA and CDR2 SQIVND (reference sequence). The CDR3 region is CASSVGAVGDTQYF. The DNA for the CDR3 is TGTGCCAGTAGTGTGGGGGCCGTTGGAGATACGCAGTATTTT.

The CDR3: CASSGSDGLRTQYF. In nucleotides, the CDR3 is TGCGCCAGCAGCGGCTCGGACGGACTTAGGACCCAGTACTTC. The chain has TRBV5-1 and TRBJ2-5, with TRBD2 as a possible D gene (5 bases). Trimming took off 4 bases at V and 7 bases at J, with 17 bases between the two ends. Looked up from germline, CDR1 is SGHRS and CDR2 is YFSETQ. The CDR3 extends over 14 amino acids.

The V gene is TRBV28, the J gene TRBJ2-7; 8 nucleotides match TRBD1. V gave up 6 bases and J gave up 4 bases; unmatched junction bases: 11. From germline, CDR1 is MDHEN and CDR2 SYDVKM. The CDR3 has 15 residues. In nucleotides, the CDR3 is TGTGCCAGCAGCTCGACAGGGGTTCGGGGTTACGAGCAGTACTTC. It encodes CASSSTGVRGYEQYF.

The CDR3 region has the DNA TGTGCCAGCAGTCAAACGGGGGGTGAGCAGTTCTTC. This encodes CASSQTGGEQFF. The chain combines TRBV6-6 with TRBJ2-1; 7 positions agree with TRBD2. Losses at the gene ends were 5 bases for V and 9 bases for J; bases not matched to a gene: 4. Germline V gives CDR1 MNHNY, CDR2 SVGAGI (reference sequence). The CDR3 contains 12 residues.

The V call is TRBV5-1, the J call TRBJ2-2, with 9 bases aligning to TRBD1. Looked up from germline, CDR1 is SGHRS and CDR2 is YFSETQ. Trimming at V came to 5 bases and at J to 8 bases, leaving 10 bases not matched to a gene. The CDR3 has 15 residues. CDR3 loop: CASRPNTGGSGELFF. Written as DNA, the CDR3 is TGCGCCAGCAGGCCTAATACAGGGGGCTCAGGGGAGCTGTTTTTT.

The V and J genes are TRBV18 and TRBJ2-7; D ambiguous. Trimming pared 6 bases from V and 6 bases from J, leaving 15 bases between. CDR1 and CDR2 from the germline V gene are KGHSH and LQKENI. The CDR3 covers 13 residues. The CDR3 DNA is TGTGCCAGCTCCCTTGAGGCGCCGAGCGAGCAGTACTTC. Translation gives CASSLEAPSEQYF.

This sequence joins TRBV6-1 and TRBJ1-2; D unclear. Trimming took 4 bases from V and 7 from J, leaving 16 bases between them. The CDR3 is 14 residues long. Germline V lookup: CDR1 MNHNS, CDR2 SASEGT. CDR3: CASSVSRGNSGYTF. The DNA for the CDR3 is TGTGCCAGCAGTGTTAGTCGAGGGAATAGTGGCTACACCTTC.

The chain couples TRBV11-2 to TRBJ2-3; D perhaps matches TRBD2 (5 bases). The ends were cut back, 3 bases at V and 4 bases at J, with 11 bases in the middle. Germline CDR1 and CDR2: SGHAT and FQNNGV. The CDR3 covers 14 residues. This CDR3 is CASSFGGSADTQYF. The CDR3 nucleotides read TGTGCCAGCAGCTTCGGAGGTAGCGCAGATACGCAGTATTTT.